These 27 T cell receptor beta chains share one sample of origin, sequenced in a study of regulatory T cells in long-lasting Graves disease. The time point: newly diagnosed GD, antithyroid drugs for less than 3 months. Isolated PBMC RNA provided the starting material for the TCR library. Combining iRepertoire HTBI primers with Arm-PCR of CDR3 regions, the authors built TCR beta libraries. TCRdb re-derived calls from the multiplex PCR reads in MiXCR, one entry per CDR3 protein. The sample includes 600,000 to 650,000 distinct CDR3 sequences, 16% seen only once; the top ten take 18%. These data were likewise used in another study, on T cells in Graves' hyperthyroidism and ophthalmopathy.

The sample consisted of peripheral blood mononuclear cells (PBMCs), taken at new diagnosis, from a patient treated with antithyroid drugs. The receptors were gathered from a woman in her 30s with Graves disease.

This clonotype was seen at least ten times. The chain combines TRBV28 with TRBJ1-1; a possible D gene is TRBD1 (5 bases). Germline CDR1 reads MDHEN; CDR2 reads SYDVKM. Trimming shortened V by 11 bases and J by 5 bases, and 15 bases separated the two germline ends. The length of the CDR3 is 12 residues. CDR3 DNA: TGTGCCGGACTCGGACATAGGACTGAAGCTTTCTTT. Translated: CAGLGHRTEAFF.

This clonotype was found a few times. CDR3 sequence reads: CASSLGTPFSPDTQYF. DNA for the CDR3: TGTGCCAGCAGTTTAGGAACGCCTTTCTCCCCAGATACGCAGTATTTT. The V call is TRBV27, the J call TRBJ2-3; D not resolved. Trimming stripped 2 bases from V and 4 bases from J, with 16 bases between. This CDR3 has 16 amino acids. Germline lookup yields CDR1 MNHEY and CDR2 SMNVEV (reference sequence).

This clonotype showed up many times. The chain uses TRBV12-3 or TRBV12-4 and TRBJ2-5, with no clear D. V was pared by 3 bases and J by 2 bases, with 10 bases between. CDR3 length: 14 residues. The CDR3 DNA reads TGTGCCAGCAGTTTTATGCTGGTACAAGAGACCCAGTACTTC. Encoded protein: CASSFMLVQETQYF.

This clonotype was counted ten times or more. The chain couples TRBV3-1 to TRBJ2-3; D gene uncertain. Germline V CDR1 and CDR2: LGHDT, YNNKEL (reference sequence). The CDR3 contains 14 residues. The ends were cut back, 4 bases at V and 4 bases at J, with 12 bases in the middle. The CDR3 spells CASSLTWAPDTQYF. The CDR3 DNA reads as TGTGCCAGCAGCCTAACGTGGGCGCCAGATACGCAGTATTTT.

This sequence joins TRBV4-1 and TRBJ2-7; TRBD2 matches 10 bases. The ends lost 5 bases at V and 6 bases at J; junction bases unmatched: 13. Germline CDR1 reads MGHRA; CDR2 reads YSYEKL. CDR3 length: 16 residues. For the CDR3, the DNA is TGCGCCAGCAGCGGACGGGGGGGGAGCGGGAGGGCCGAGCAGTACTTC. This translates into CASSGRGGSGRAEQYF.

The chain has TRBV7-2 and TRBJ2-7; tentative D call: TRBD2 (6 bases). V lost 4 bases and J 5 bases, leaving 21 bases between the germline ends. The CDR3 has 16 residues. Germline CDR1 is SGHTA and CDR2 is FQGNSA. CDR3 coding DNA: TGTGCCAGCAGCTCACCTAACGGGGGAGGTCCCCACGAGCAGTACTTC. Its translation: CASSSPNGGGPHEQYF.

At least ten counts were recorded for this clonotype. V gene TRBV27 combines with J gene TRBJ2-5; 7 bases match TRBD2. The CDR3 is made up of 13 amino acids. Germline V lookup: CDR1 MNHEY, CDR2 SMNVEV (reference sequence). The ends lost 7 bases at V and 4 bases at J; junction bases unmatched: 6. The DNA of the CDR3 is TGTGCCAGCACCTGGACTAGTGGAGAGACCCAGTACTTC. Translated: CASTWTSGETQYF.

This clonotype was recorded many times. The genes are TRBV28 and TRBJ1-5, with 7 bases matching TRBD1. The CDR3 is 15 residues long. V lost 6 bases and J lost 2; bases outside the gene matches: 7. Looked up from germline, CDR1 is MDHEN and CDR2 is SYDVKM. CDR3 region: CASRPGGAGNQPQHF. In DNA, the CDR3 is TGTGCCAGCAGGCCAGGGGGTGCTGGCAATCAGCCCCAGCATTTT. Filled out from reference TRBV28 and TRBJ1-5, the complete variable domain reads DVKVTQSSRYLVKRTGEKVFLECVQDMDHENMFWYRQDPGLGLRLIYFSYDVKMKEKGDIPEGYSVSREKKERFSLILESASTNQTSMYLCASRPGGAGNQPQHFGDGTRLSIL.

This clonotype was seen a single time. The CDR3, as DNA: TGTGCCAGCAGCTTAACCTTGGGACAGGGGATCACCGGGGAGCTGTTTTTT. Amino acids: CASSLTLGQGITGELFF. The V gene is TRBV7-3, the J gene TRBJ2-2; 10 bases map to TRBD1. This CDR3 is built from 17 residues. CDR1 and CDR2 from the germline V gene are SGHTA and FQGTGA. V gave up 0 bases and J gave up 4 bases; unmatched junction bases: 5.

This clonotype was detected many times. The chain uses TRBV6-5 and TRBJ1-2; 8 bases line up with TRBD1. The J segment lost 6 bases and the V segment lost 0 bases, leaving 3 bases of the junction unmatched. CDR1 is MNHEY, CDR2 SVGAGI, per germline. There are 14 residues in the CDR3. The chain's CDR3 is CASSYSGQGHGYTF. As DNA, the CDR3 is TGTGCCAGCAGTTACTCAGGACAGGGCCATGGCTACACCTTC.

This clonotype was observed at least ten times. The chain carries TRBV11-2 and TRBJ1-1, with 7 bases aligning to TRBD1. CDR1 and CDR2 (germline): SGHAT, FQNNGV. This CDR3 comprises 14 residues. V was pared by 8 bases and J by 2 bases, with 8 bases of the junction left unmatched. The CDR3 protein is CASGNRQGNTEAFF. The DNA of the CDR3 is TGTGCCAGCGGAAACCGACAGGGAAACACTGAAGCTTTCTTT. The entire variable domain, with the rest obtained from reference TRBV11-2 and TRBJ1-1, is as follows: EAGVAQSPRYKIIEKRQSVAFWCNPISGHATLYWYQQILGQGPKLLIQFQNNGVVDDSQLPKDRFSAERLKGVDSTLKIQPAKLEDSAVYLCASGNRQGNTEAFFGQGTRLTVV.

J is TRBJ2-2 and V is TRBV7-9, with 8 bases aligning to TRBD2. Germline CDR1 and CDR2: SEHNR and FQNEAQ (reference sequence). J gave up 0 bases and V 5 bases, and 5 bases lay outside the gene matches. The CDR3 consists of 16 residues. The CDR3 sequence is CASSQGREANTGELFF. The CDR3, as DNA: TGTGCCAGCAGCCAAGGGCGGGAGGCGAACACCGGGGAGCTGTTTTTT.

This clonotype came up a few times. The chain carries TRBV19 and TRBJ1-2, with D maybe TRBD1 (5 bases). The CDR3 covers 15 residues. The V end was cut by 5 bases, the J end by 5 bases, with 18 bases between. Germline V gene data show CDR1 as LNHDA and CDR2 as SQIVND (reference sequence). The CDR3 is CASSDGTWSGYGYTF. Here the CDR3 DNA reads TGTGCCAGTAGTGACGGGACTTGGTCGGGGTATGGCTACACCTTC.

Here the CDR3 reads CATRNRDSNQPQHF. In nucleotides, the CDR3 is TGTGCCACCAGGAACAGGGATAGCAATCAGCCCCAGCATTTT. V gene TRBV15 combines with J gene TRBJ1-5, with TRBD1 as a possible D gene (6 bases). Per germline, CDR1 LNHNV and CDR2 YYDKDF (reference sequence). This CDR3 contains 14 residues. Trimming removed 6 bases from V and 0 bases from J, with 9 bases in between.

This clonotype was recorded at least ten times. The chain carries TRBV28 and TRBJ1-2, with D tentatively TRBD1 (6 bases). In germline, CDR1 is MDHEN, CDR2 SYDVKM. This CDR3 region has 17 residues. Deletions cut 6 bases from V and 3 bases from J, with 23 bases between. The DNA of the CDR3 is TGTGCCAGCAGAACCTACCCCCCGGCAGGGGTGGACTATGGCTACACCTTC. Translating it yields CASRTYPPAGVDYGYTF.

CDR3 amino acids: CASSLSDLAYNEQFF. CDR3 coding DNA: TGTGCCAGCAGCCTGTCCGACTTAGCCTACAATGAGCAGTTCTTC. The chain combines TRBV3-1 with TRBJ2-1; D unresolved. CDR1 and CDR2 from the germline V gene are LGHDT and YNNKEL (reference sequence). This CDR3 is built from 15 residues. Trimming left V 4 bases short and J 2 bases short, with 12 bases between.

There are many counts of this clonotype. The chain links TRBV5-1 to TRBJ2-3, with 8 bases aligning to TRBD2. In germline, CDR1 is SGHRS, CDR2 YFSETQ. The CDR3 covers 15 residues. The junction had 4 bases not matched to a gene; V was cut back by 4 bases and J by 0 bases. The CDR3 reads CASSTSGGSTDTQYF. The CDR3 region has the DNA TGCGCCAGCAGCACCTCGGGGGGGAGCACAGATACGCAGTATTTT.

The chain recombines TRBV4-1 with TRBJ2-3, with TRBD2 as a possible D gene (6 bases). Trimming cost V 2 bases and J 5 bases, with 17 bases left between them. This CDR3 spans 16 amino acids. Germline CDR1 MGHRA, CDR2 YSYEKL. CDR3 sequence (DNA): TGCGCCAGCAGCCAATTGCAGGCCCTCGGGGGAGATACGCAGTATTTT. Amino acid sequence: CASSQLQALGGDTQYF.

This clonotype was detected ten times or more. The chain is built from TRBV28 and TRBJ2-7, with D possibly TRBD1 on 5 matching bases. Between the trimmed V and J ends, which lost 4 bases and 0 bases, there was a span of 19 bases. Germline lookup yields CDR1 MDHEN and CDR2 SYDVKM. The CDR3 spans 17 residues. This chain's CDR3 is CASSSYTRPDSSYEQYF. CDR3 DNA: TGTGCCAGCAGTTCATACACCCGTCCTGACAGCTCCTACGAGCAGTACTTC.

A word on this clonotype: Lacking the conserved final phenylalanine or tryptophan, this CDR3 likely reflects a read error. In DNA form, the CDR3 reads TGTGCCAGCAGCCCAGGAACAGGGAGAGGCTACACCCTC. Translating it yields CASSPGTGRGYTL. V and J are TRBV3-1 and TRBJ1-2; D is possibly TRBD1 (6 bases). Germline lookup yields CDR1 LGHDT and CDR2 YNNKEL (reference sequence). The CDR3 loop spans 13 amino acids. The V and J ends lost 4 bases and 8 bases respectively, with 14 bases between them.

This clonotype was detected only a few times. The CDR3 spells CAISGVPEDEQYF. Written as DNA, the CDR3 is TGTGCCATCAGTGGAGTGCCCGAGGACGAGCAGTACTTC. The rearrangement joins TRBV10-3 to TRBJ2-7; no clear D. This CDR3 region has 13 residues. Per germline, CDR1 ENHRY and CDR2 SYGVKD. The V gene lost 4 bases and the J gene lost 5 bases, with 12 bases spanning the gap.

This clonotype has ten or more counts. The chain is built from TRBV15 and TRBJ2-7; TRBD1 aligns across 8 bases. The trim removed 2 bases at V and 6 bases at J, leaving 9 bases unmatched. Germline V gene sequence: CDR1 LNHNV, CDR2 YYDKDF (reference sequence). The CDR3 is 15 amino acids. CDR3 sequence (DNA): TGTGCCACCAGCAGAAAATTGGGACAGGTCGGCGAGCAGTACTTC. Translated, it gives CATSRKLGQVGEQYF. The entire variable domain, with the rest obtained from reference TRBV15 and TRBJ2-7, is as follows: DAMVIQNPRYQVTQFGKPVTLSCSQTLNHNVMYWYQQKSSQAPKLLFHYYDKDFNNEADTPDNFQSRRPNTSFCFLDIRSPGLGDTAMYLCATSRKLGQVGEQYFGPGTRLTVT.

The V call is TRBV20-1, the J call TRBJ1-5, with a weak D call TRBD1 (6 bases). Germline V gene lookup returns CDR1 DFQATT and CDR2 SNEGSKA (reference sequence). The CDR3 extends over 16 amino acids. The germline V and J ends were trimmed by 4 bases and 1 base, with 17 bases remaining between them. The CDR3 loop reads CSAKPGGARSNQPQHF. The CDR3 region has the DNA TGCAGTGCTAAACCCGGGGGCGCACGGAGCAATCAGCCCCAGCATTTT.

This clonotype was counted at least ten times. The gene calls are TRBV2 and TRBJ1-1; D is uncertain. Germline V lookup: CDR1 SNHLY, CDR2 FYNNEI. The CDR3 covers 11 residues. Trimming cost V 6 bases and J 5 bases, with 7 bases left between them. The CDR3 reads CASSYTTEAFF. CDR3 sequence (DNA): TGTGCCAGCAGCTACACAACTGAAGCTTTCTTT. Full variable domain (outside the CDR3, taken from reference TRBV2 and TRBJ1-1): EPEVTQTPSHQVTQMGQEVILRCVPISNHLYFYWYRQILGQKVEFLVSFYNNEISEKSEIFDDQFSVERPDGSNFTLKIRSTKLEDSAMYFCASSYTTEAFFGQGTRLTVV.

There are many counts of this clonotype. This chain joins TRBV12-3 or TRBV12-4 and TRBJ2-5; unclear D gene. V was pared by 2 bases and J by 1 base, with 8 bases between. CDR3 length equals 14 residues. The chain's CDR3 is CASSLRVSQETQYF. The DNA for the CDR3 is TGTGCCAGCAGTTTACGGGTGAGCCAAGAGACCCAGTACTTC.

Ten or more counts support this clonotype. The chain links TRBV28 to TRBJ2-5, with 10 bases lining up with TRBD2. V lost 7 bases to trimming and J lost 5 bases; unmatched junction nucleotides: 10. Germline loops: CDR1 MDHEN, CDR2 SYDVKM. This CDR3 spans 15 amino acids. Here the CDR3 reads CASIGTGLAAETQYF. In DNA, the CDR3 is TGTGCCAGCATCGGAACCGGACTAGCGGCGGAGACCCAGTACTTC.

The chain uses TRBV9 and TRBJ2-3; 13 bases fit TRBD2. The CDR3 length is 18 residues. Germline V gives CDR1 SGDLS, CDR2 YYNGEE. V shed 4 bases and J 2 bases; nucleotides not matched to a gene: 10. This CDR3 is CASSLGLAGTINTDTQYF. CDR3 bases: TGTGCCAGCAGCCTGGGACTAGCGGGAACCATCAACACAGATACGCAGTATTTT.